The 24 T cell receptor beta chains reported below all come from one sample, sequenced in a study of blood T cell repertoires in COVID-19. Sequencing used immunoSEQ multiplex PCR; TCRdb keeps in-frame clones, though not all of them. The table includes roughly 100,000 clones, approximately 80% detected once. The sequenced material came from peripheral blood. The receptors were sampled from a man older than 75 with acute or convalescent COVID-19.

The rearrangement links TRBV7-3 to TRBJ2-6; TRBD2 matches at 9 bases. The CDR3 has 16 amino acids. Germline V gives CDR1 SGHTA, CDR2 FQGTGA. The V segment lost 5 bases and the J segment 2 bases; nucleotides outside the gene matches: 4. This CDR3 is CASSTSSGTGANVLTF. The CDR3 DNA reads as TGTGCCAGCAGCACCTCTAGCGGGACTGGGGCCAACGTCCTGACTTTC.

This clone was detected only a few times. This chain connects TRBV30 to TRBJ1-6; 10 bases line up with TRBD1. Trimming took 2 bases from V and 10 from J; bases not matched to a gene: 8. Germline assignment: CDR1 GTSNPN and CDR2 SVGIG (reference sequence). The CDR3 runs 15 residues. In nucleotides, the CDR3 is TGTGCCTGGAGTATTGGGGGACAGGGGAAGTCACCCCTCCACTTT. Translation: CAWSIGGQGKSPLHF.

Only a few counts were recorded for this clone. CDR3 DNA sequence: TGTGCCAGCAGCCATAGCGGGAGGGCCGTAACCGGGGAGCTGTTTTTT. Amino acid sequence: CASSHSGRAVTGELFF. V is TRBV14 and J is TRBJ2-2, with 11 positions matching TRBD2. The CDR3 contains 16 residues. The junction had 5 bases not matched to a gene; V was cut back by 3 bases and J by 5 bases. Germline assignment: CDR1 SGHDN and CDR2 FVKESK. Supplemented by reference TRBV14 and TRBJ2-2, the full variable domain reads EAGVTQFPSHSVIEKGQTVTLRCDPISGHDNLYWYRRVMGKEIKFLLHFVKESKQDESGMPNNRFLAERTGGTYSTLKVQPAELEDSGVYFCASSHSGRAVTGELFFGEGSRLTVL.

The chain recombines TRBV2 with TRBJ2-7; D is perhaps TRBD1 (6 bases). V lost 3 bases to trimming and J lost 5 bases, with 20 bases between them. Germline loops: CDR1 SNHLY, CDR2 FYNNEI. CDR3 length equals 16 residues. CDR3 in DNA: TGTGCCAGCAGTGACGGACCTCGGGACATACAGAACGAGCAGTACTTC. As protein: CASSDGPRDIQNEQYF.

This rearrangement joins TRBV30 to TRBJ2-2; tentatively, D is TRBD2 (6 bases). CDR3 length: 15 amino acids. V shed 5 bases and J shed 0 bases, with 13 bases lying between them. Germline values: CDR1 GTSNPN, CDR2 SVGIG (reference sequence). CDR3 in amino acids: CAWLATNSNTGELFF. For the CDR3, the DNA is TGTGCCTGGCTAGCGACCAACTCGAACACCGGGGAGCTGTTTTTT. Looking up the rest from reference TRBV30 and TRBJ2-2 gives the full variable domain: SQTIHQWPATLVQPVGSPLSLECTVEGTSNPNLYWYRQAAGRGLQLLFYSVGIGQISSEVPQNLSASRPQDRQFILSSKKLLLSDSGFYLCAWLATNSNTGELFFGEGSRLTVL.

This sequence joins TRBV18 and TRBJ2-7, with D uncertain. CDR1 KGHSH and CDR2 LQKENI come from the germline V gene. The CDR3 loop spans 17 amino acids. The germline V and J ends were trimmed by 2 bases and 6 bases, with 23 bases remaining between them. CDR3: CASSPISIAPGSREQYF. The CDR3 DNA reads TGTGCCAGCTCACCAATCTCTATCGCCCCCGGGTCACGCGAGCAGTACTTC.

The rearrangement joins TRBV2 to TRBJ2-2; TRBD2 is a possible D gene (5 bases). CDR1 and CDR2 from the germline V gene are SNHLY and FYNNEI. This CDR3 spans 12 amino acids. V lost 3 bases to trimming and J lost 8 bases, with 7 bases between them. The CDR3 nucleotides read TGTGCCAGCAGTGACCGGGGTGGGGAGCTGTTTTTT. Encoded protein: CASSDRGGELFF.

This chain links TRBV2 with TRBJ1-4, with TRBD1 as a possible D gene (5 bases). The V end was cut by 2 bases, the J end by 8 bases, with 9 bases between. The CDR3 sequence is 13 residues long. Per germline, CDR1 SNHLY and CDR2 FYNNEI. CDR3 protein: CASSEYRTEKLFF. DNA for the CDR3: TGTGCCAGCAGTGAATACAGGACGGAAAAACTGTTTTTT.

The V call is TRBV28, the J call TRBJ1-5; D is possibly TRBD1 (6 bases). The CDR3 covers 15 residues. CDR1 and CDR2 (germline): MDHEN, SYDVKM. V was shortened by 5 bases and J by 7 bases, with 18 bases between the two germline ends. The CDR3 here is CASSPLRGEGQPQHF. The CDR3 nucleotides read TGTGCCAGCAGTCCCCTCAGGGGTGAAGGGCAGCCCCAGCATTTT.

In its sample, this clone was seen a few times. The chain is built from TRBV19 and TRBJ1-1; 7 bases are a match to TRBD1. Germline V lookup: CDR1 LNHDA, CDR2 SQIVND (reference sequence). Trimming took 4 bases from V and 1 from J; bases not matched to a gene: 6. CDR3 length equals 15 residues. The CDR3 DNA follows: TGTGCCAGTAGTAGGGGACAGACCAGGAACACTGAAGCTTTCTTT. Its translation: CASSRGQTRNTEAFF.

This chain uses TRBV11-1 with TRBJ2-5; 8 positions agree with TRBD2. This CDR3 region has 14 residues. CDR1 and CDR2 from the germline V gene are SGHAT and FQDESV (reference sequence). V gave up 2 bases and J gave up 5 bases; unmatched junction bases: 4. The CDR3 sequence: CASSLSGGEETQYF. CDR3 DNA: TGTGCCAGCAGCTTATCCGGGGGGGAGGAGACCCAGTACTTC. Filled out from reference TRBV11-1 and TRBJ2-5, the complete variable domain reads EAEVAQSPRYKITEKSQAVAFWCDPISGHATLYWYRQILGQGPELLVQFQDESVVDDSQLPKDRFSAERLKGVDSTLKIQPAELGDSAMYLCASSLSGGEETQYFGPGTRLLVL.

The chain carries TRBV18 and TRBJ2-7; 8 bases are a match to TRBD1. The J segment lost 2 bases and the V segment lost 2 bases, leaving 5 bases of the junction unmatched. The CDR3 totals 15 residues. Germline V lookup: CDR1 KGHSH, CDR2 LQKENI. The CDR3 DNA reads as TGTGCCAGCTCACCAGGGACAGGAGGGGCCTACGAGCAGTACTTC. Translating it yields CASSPGTGGAYEQYF.

In this sample, this clone turned up many times. The rearrangement uses TRBV27 and TRBJ1-2; possibly TRBD1 for D (6 bases). There are 14 residues in the CDR3. Deletions cut 3 bases from V and 8 bases from J, with 16 bases between. The germline gives CDR1 MNHEY, CDR2 SMNVEV (reference sequence). The CDR3: CASSLGQGIGGYTF. The CDR3 region has the DNA TGTGCCAGCAGTTTGGGGCAGGGGATCGGGGGCTACACCTTC.

The chain uses TRBV7-8 and TRBJ1-1, with TRBD1 matching 7 bases. The CDR3 spans 15 residues. With V trimmed by 5 bases and J by 3 bases, 9 bases remained unmatched. CDR1 is SGHVS, CDR2 FQNEAQ, per germline. The CDR3 loop reads CASSLLLTGDTEAFF. The DNA of the CDR3 is TGTGCCAGCAGCCTATTACTAACAGGGGACACTGAAGCTTTCTTT.

The chain links TRBV6-2 or TRBV6-3 to TRBJ1-2; 7 bases agree with TRBD1. The CDR3 is 13 amino acids. J lost 6 bases, V lost 6 bases, and 7 bases had no gene match. Germline-derived CDR1 and CDR2 are MNHEY and SVGEGT. Written as DNA, the CDR3 is TGTGCCAGCAGCCCAACAGGGGCGAATGGCTACACCTTC. Translated, it gives CASSPTGANGYTF.

This chain uses TRBV3-1 (or the pseudogene TRBV3-2) with TRBJ2-2, with D perhaps matching TRBD2 (5 bases). The germline V gene has CDR1 LGHDT and CDR2 YNNKEL (reference sequence). V lost 5 bases to trimming and J lost 6 bases, with 13 bases between them. This CDR3 region has 14 residues. CDR3 bases: TGTGCCAGCAGCTTCATGAGCGGACCCGGGGAGCTGTTTTTT. It is translated as CASSFMSGPGELFF.

This clone was observed a single time. This chain connects TRBV5-1 to TRBJ2-5; 11 bases are a match to TRBD2. V lost 3 bases, J lost 2 bases, and 3 bases stayed unmatched. CDR1 is SGHRS, CDR2 YFSETQ, per germline. The CDR3 contains 15 residues. The CDR3 sequence is CASSSIAGGQETQYF. The DNA of the CDR3 is TGCGCCAGCAGCTCGATAGCGGGAGGGCAAGAGACCCAGTACTTC. Variable domain in full (rest from reference TRBV5-1 and TRBJ2-5): KAGVTQTPRYLIKTRGQQVTLSCSPISGHRSVSWYQQTPGQGLQFLFEYFSETQRNKGNFPGRFSGRQFSNSRSEMNVSTLELGDSALYLCASSSIAGGQETQYFGPGTRLLVL.

The chain carries TRBV4-1 and TRBJ1-1, with 7 bases matching TRBD1. Per the germline V gene, CDR1 is MGHRA and CDR2 is YSYEKL. There are 15 residues in the CDR3. After removal of 1 base from V and 0 bases from J, the junction contained 2 bases not matched to a gene. The CDR3 DNA sequence: TGCGCCAGCAGCCAAGTCCAGGGGGTGAACACTGAAGCTTTCTTT. It translates to CASSQVQGVNTEAFF.

J is TRBJ2-6 and V is TRBV29-1; 7 bases agree with TRBD1. The CDR3 consists of 17 residues. Germline-derived CDR1 and CDR2 are SQVTM and ANQGSEA. The J segment lost 0 bases and the V segment lost 6 bases, leaving 11 bases of the junction unmatched. CDR3 nucleotide sequence: TGCAGCGTCCAAGGGGACAGATCCAACTCTGGGGCCAACGTCCTGACTTTC. This translates into CSVQGDRSNSGANVLTF.

This clone was detected many times. The V call is TRBV7-8, the J call TRBJ2-1; 11 bases line up with TRBD2. The junction had 12 bases not matched to a gene; V was cut back by 5 bases and J by 9 bases. CDR1 SGHVS and CDR2 FQNEAQ come from the germline V gene. The CDR3 has 16 residues. CDR3 protein: CASSPKGTSGSREQFF. In DNA form, the CDR3 reads TGTGCCAGCAGCCCAAAAGGTACTAGCGGGAGTCGTGAGCAGTTCTTC.

In regard to this clone: An end of the junction does not agree with germline; a read error may underlie this. This chain connects TRBV7-3 to TRBJ2-6; D is undetermined. The CDR3 length is 13 residues. CDR1 SGHTA and CDR2 FQGTGA come from the germline V gene. The CDR3: CASSLTVSSVLTF. CDR3 sequence (DNA): TGTGCCAGCAGCCTAACCGTGTCGAGCGTCCTGACTTTC.

The V gene is TRBV24-1, the J gene TRBJ2-3, with a possible D match to TRBD1 (6 bases). Trimming pared 4 bases from V and 2 bases from J, leaving 15 bases between. The germline gives CDR1 KGHDR, CDR2 SFDVKD. The CDR3 has 16 residues. For the CDR3, the DNA is TGTGCCACCAGTGACAGCCGGGACATCCACACAGATACGCAGTATTTT. This codes for CATSDSRDIHTDTQYF.

This rearrangement joins TRBV5-4 to TRBJ1-5; 8 bases are a match to TRBD1. Germline lookup yields CDR1 SGHNT and CDR2 YYREEE (reference sequence). J was trimmed by 3 bases and V by 7 bases; bases with no gene match: 12. This CDR3 has 16 residues. The CDR3 sequence: CASRAAGGMINQPQHF. The CDR3 DNA is TGTGCCAGCCGGGCGGCAGGGGGCATGATCAATCAGCCCCAGCATTTT.

This chain joins TRBV7-2 and TRBJ1-5, with 7 bases matching TRBD1. Germline V lookup: CDR1 SGHTA, CDR2 FQGNSA. J was trimmed by 3 bases and V by 5 bases; bases with no gene match: 4. This CDR3 has 14 amino acids. CDR3 bases: TGTGCCAGCAGCCGGACAGGTCCCAATCAGCCCCAGCATTTT. Translating it yields CASSRTGPNQPQHF.